The 8 T cell receptor beta chains below come from one sample, sequenced in a study of T cells of healthy individuals. TCRdb reprocessed the 5' RACE reads via MiXCR and lists one record per CDR3 protein. The repertoire has 85,000 to 100,000 distinct CDR3 sequences, approximately 18% of them found once; the top ten carry approximately 5.7%. These receptors were obtained from a human donor in good health.

The CDR3 nucleotides are TGCGCCAGCAGCCAGCCTACAGGGAGTAGATCGGAAAAACTGTTTTTT. Translating gives CASSQPTGSRSEKLFF. The chain uses TRBV4-1 and TRBJ1-4; the D gene is possibly TRBD1 (6 bases). V dropped 3 bases and J dropped 8 bases, with 19 bases sitting between them. The germline CDR1 and CDR2 sequences are MGHRA and YSYEKL. CDR3 length: 16 amino acids.

The chain uses TRBV18 and TRBJ1-1; a weak D match, TRBD1 (5 bases). CDR3 length: 14 residues. V gave up 1 base and J gave up 1 base, with 7 bases separating them. The germline V gene has CDR1 KGHSH and CDR2 LQKENI. CDR3 residues: CASSPQGRNTEAFF. CDR3 nucleotides: TGTGCCAGCTCACCACAGGGGCGGAACACTGAAGCTTTCTTT. The variable domain in full, completed from reference TRBV18 and TRBJ1-1, reads NAGVMQNPRHLVRRRGQEARLRCSPMKGHSHVYWYRQLPEEGLKFMVYLQKENIIDESGMPKERFSAEFPKEGPSILRIQQVVRGDSAAYFCASSPQGRNTEAFFGQGTRLTVV.

The chain joins TRBV5-1 to TRBJ2-7; a possible D gene is TRBD2 (6 bases). CDR3 length: 14 residues. CDR1 is SGHRS, CDR2 YFSETQ, per germline. The V end lost 3 bases, the J end lost 4 bases, and 14 bases lay between the germline ends. The CDR3 protein is CASSSLSGSYEQYF. The DNA for the CDR3 is TGCGCCAGCAGCTCTCTGAGCGGGTCATACGAGCAGTACTTC.

This clonotype showed up many times. V gene TRBV20-1 combines with J gene TRBJ1-2, with 9 bases matching TRBD1. Germline trimming cut 3 bases from V and 6 bases from J; bases unmatched to any gene: 5. The CDR3 consists of 13 residues. Germline values: CDR1 DFQATT, CDR2 SNEGSKA (reference sequence). CDR3 loop: CSASRTGEDGYTF. The DNA for the CDR3 is TGCAGTGCTAGCCGGACAGGGGAAGATGGCTACACCTTC.

The table lists this clonotype with a few counts. The chain is built from TRBV7-2 and TRBJ2-1; TRBD1 aligns across 7 bases. V lost 5 bases, J lost 4 bases, and 8 bases stayed unmatched. Germline CDR1 SGHTA, CDR2 FQGNSA. CDR3 size: 15 residues. CDR3 in amino acids: CASSKAGTAYNEQFF. CDR3 DNA: TGTGCCAGCAGCAAAGCCGGGACAGCTTACAATGAGCAGTTCTTC. Together with reference TRBV7-2 and TRBJ2-1, the CDR3 gives the full variable domain: GAGVSQSPSNKVTEKGKDVELRCDPISGHTALYWYRQSLGQGLEFLIYFQGNSAPDKSGLPSDRFSAERTGGSVSTLTIQRTQQEDSAVYLCASSKAGTAYNEQFFGPGTRLTVL.

The chain combines TRBV7-9 with TRBJ1-4; a weak D match, TRBD1 (6 bases). Germline loops: CDR1 SEHNR, CDR2 FQNEAQ (reference sequence). The CDR3 has 14 amino acids. Trimming shortened V by 3 bases and J by 14 bases, and 19 bases separated the two germline ends. The CDR3 region has the DNA TGTGCCAGCAGCTTGGCCGGGACACAGTATCGGCTGTTTTTT. Protein product: CASSLAGTQYRLFF.

The V call is TRBV5-6, the J call TRBJ2-1, with TRBD1 as a possible D gene (6 bases). The CDR3 has 16 amino acids. Trimming took off 4 bases at V and 3 bases at J, with 17 bases between the two ends. The germline V gene encodes CDR1 SGHDT and CDR2 YYEEEE. CDR3 residues: CASSAQGFDVYNEQFF. CDR3 in DNA: TGTGCCAGCAGCGCACAGGGATTTGATGTCTACAATGAGCAGTTCTTC.

A remark on this clonotype: This may come from a read error, since a much larger clone is one base off. V is TRBV28 and J is TRBJ2-7, with D maybe TRBD2 (6 bases). CDR1 is MDHEN and CDR2 is SYDVKM in the germline V gene. The CDR3 extends over 11 amino acids. The V gene lost 5 bases and the J gene lost 6 bases, with 8 bases spanning the gap. CDR3 nucleotide sequence: TGTGCCAGCAGTCGGCGGGGCGAGCAGTACTTC. Its protein is CASSRRGEQYF.